Listed below are T cell receptor beta chains from one sample, sequenced in a study of T cells in Graves' hyperthyroidism and ophthalmopathy. Each CDR3 protein gets one entry after TCRdb re-called the multiplex PCR reads with MiXCR. This repertoire shows around 520,000 distinct CDR3 sequences, around 22% found once; its top ten account for around 10%. Sequenced: blood. All receptors come from a woman aged 30 to 39 with Graves' ophthalmopathy. Each CDR3 is given with its conserved first and last residue. A D gene is named only where the DNA matches it firmly. Where a row states a size, it is once, few, many or the class of an expanded clone; other rows omit it.

CDR3nt	CDR3aa	j_gene	v_gene	abundance	d_gene
TGTGCCAGCAGCTTAGTAGGGACAGCACCCTACGAGCAGTACTTC	CASSLVGTAPYEQYF	TRBJ2-7	TRBV7-8	.	TRBD1
TGTGCCAGCAGTTTAACCCTGAGGACAGCTGACTATGGCTACACCTTC	CASSLTLRTADYGYTF	TRBJ1-2	TRBV12-3/TRBV12-4	.	.
TGTGCCAGCAGCGGGAGGTATGAAGAGACCCAGTACTTC	CASSGRYEETQYF	TRBJ2-5	TRBV6-1	.	TRBD2
TGTGCCAGCAGTGATAAGACTAGCGGGTCGTACGAGCAGTACTTC	CASSDKTSGSYEQYF	TRBJ2-7	TRBV6-1	.	TRBD2
TGTGCCAGCAGTTTCTCAAATTGGGGGACTGAAGCTTTCTTT	CASSFSNWGTEAFF	TRBJ1-1	TRBV28	.	.
TGCGCCAGCAGCCACCCCCAAGACGGCGGGGAGCTGTTTTTT	CASSHPQDGGELFF	TRBJ2-2	TRBV4-1	.	.
TGTGCCAGCAGTTACTCCGGGGAGAACACTGAAGCTTTCTTT	CASSYSGENTEAFF	TRBJ1-1	TRBV6-5	many	.
TGTGCCAGCTTTGACACTGAAGCTTTCTTT	CASFDTEAFF	TRBJ1-1	TRBV18	many	.
TGTGCCAGCATGGACAGGGGGATTCAGCCCCAGCATTTT	CASMDRGIQPQHF	TRBJ1-5	TRBV2	many	TRBD1
TGTGCCAGCAGCCAAAGGGCTCGGGGAGAGACCCAGTACTTC	CASSQRARGETQYF	TRBJ2-5	TRBV12-3/TRBV12-4	many	.
TGTGCCAGCACCTTGGGGCAGGGGGGTCAGCCCCAGCATTTT	CASTLGQGGQPQHF	TRBJ1-5	TRBV5-5	.	TRBD1
TGTGCCAGCAGCGTCACGGTCAATTCACCCCTCCACTTT	CASSVTVNSPLHF	TRBJ1-6	TRBV5-5	many	.
TGTGCCAGCAGTAAACTAGCGGGGCGCACAGATACGCAGTATTTT	CASSKLAGRTDTQYF	TRBJ2-3	TRBV27	many	TRBD2
TGTGCCAGCACCACCGACAGGACAGAGACCCAGTACTTC	CASTTDRTETQYF	TRBJ2-5	TRBV28	once	.